Below are 14 T cell receptor beta chains sequenced from a single sample in a study of T cells in Graves' hyperthyroidism and ophthalmopathy. Amplified regions were TCR beta CDR3 sequences from RNA transcripts. The HTBI primer set was used in a first-round RT-PCR of the TCR CDR3. MiXCR, applied by TCRdb to the multiplex PCR reads, yields one record per CDR3 protein. The table includes about half a million distinct CDR3 sequences, approximately 16% detected once. Sequencing was done on a sample of blood. These receptors all stem from a woman aged 30 to 39 with Graves' ophthalmopathy.

This clonotype was observed at least ten times. The chain couples TRBV30 to TRBJ1-1; D remains unclear. Trimming pared 0 bases from V and 9 bases from J, leaving 11 bases between. This CDR3 has 12 residues. Germline values: CDR1 GTSNPN, CDR2 SVGIG (reference sequence). CDR3 residues: CAWSVPRPKAFF. In DNA form, the CDR3 reads TGTGCCTGGAGTGTCCCCAGACCTAAAGCTTTCTTT.

This clonotype occurred many times. This chain connects TRBV12-3 or TRBV12-4 to TRBJ2-5; 7 nucleotides line up with TRBD1. Germline trimming cut 6 bases from V and 5 bases from J; bases unmatched to any gene: 12. The CDR3 length is 15 residues. The DNA for the CDR3 is TGTGCCAGCAGATACGACAGGGCGGCCGCGGAGACCCAGTACTTC. Protein product: CASRYDRAAAETQYF.

The V and J genes are TRBV2 and TRBJ2-7; D gene ambiguous. Germline loops: CDR1 SNHLY, CDR2 FYNNEI. The ends were cut back, 1 base at V and 4 bases at J, with 23 bases in the middle. The CDR3 consists of 18 residues. The CDR3 bases are TGTGCCAGCAGTGAAGGCAGGAGACGGATGGAGTTTGTATACGAGCAGTACTTC. The encoded protein is CASSEGRRRMEFVYEQYF.

As to this clonotype: A much larger clone lies one base from this, so it may be a read error. The chain employs TRBV5-1 and TRBJ2-5; 7 bases agree with TRBD1. Per the germline V gene, CDR1 is SGHRS and CDR2 is YFSETQ. This CDR3 spans 15 amino acids. The CDR3 reads CASSFRDSLQEAQYF. The CDR3 bases are TGCGCCAGCAGCTTCCGGGACAGCCTCCAAGAGGCCCAGTACTTC.

Ten or more counts support this clonotype. The chain is built from TRBV7-2 and TRBJ2-3; 12 nucleotides agree with TRBD2. This CDR3 region has 16 residues. V was pared by 5 bases and J by 3 bases, with 6 bases of the junction left unmatched. Looked up from germline, CDR1 is SGHTA and CDR2 is FQGNSA. CDR3 region: CASSRRLAGATDTQYF. CDR3 coding DNA: TGTGCCAGCAGCCGACGACTAGCGGGAGCTACAGATACGCAGTATTTT.

This clonotype was observed a few times. It may be a read error: a sequence one base away is much more abundant. The chain employs TRBV18 and TRBJ2-7; D gene unclear. The CDR3 is 13 amino acids. The V end was cut by 2 bases, the J end by 7 bases, with 12 bases between. CDR1 and CDR2 (germline): KGHSH, LQKENI. The CDR3 DNA reads TGTGCCAGCTCACCAGGGTATCCCAATGAGCAGTACTTC. Translated: CASSPGYPNEQYF.

The sample holds a few counts of this clonotype. The CDR3 spells CSATDGNNEKLFF. DNA of the CDR3: TGCAGTGCCACCGACGGAAATAATGAAAAACTGTTTTTT. The rearrangement links TRBV20-1 to TRBJ1-4; D unclear. The length of the CDR3 is 13 residues. The germline V and J ends were trimmed by 6 bases and 4 bases, with 12 bases remaining between them. Germline V gene sequence: CDR1 DFQATT, CDR2 SNEGSKA (reference sequence).

This clonotype was detected a few times. The chain joins TRBV29-1 to TRBJ2-3; 13 positions match TRBD2. Trimming cost V 4 bases and J 1 base; bases outside gene matches: 2. The CDR3 has 15 residues. Germline V gives CDR1 SQVTM, CDR2 ANQGSEA. CDR3 loop: CSVVGLAGGTDTQYF. For the CDR3, the DNA is TGCAGCGTTGTAGGACTAGCGGGGGGCACAGATACGCAGTATTTT.

The chain couples TRBV6-1 to TRBJ1-2, with 8 bases aligning to TRBD1. The CDR3 spans 17 residues. Per germline, CDR1 MNHNS and CDR2 SASEGT. Germline trimming cut 5 bases from V and 8 bases from J; bases unmatched to any gene: 19. CDR3 DNA sequence: TGTGCCAGCAGTTCCCACTGGACAGGGAAGAAGTTTAGAGGCTACACCTTC. It translates to CASSSHWTGKKFRGYTF.

Only a few counts were recorded for this clonotype. V gene TRBV27 combines with J gene TRBJ2-7, with TRBD2 matching 10 bases. Trimming at V came to 2 bases and at J to 4 bases, leaving 5 bases not matched to a gene. The CDR3 is 15 amino acids. CDR1 is MNHEY, CDR2 SMNVEV, per germline (reference sequence). The CDR3: CASSLNLAGVYEQYF. The CDR3 DNA reads as TGTGCCAGCAGTTTAAATCTAGCGGGAGTGTACGAGCAGTACTTC.

The gene calls are TRBV6-2 or TRBV6-3 and TRBJ2-7; 10 bases are a match to TRBD2. Germline lookup yields CDR1 MNHEY and CDR2 SVGEGT. The V gene end was trimmed by 4 bases and the J gene end by 5 bases; junction bases not matched to a gene: 17. The CDR3 is 18 amino acids. This chain's CDR3 is CASSWNVGSAGGPNEQYF. As DNA, the CDR3 is TGTGCCAGCAGTTGGAACGTGGGTTCAGCGGGAGGGCCCAACGAGCAGTACTTC.

This rearrangement joins TRBV4-1 to TRBJ2-7; unclear D gene. The germline gives CDR1 MGHRA, CDR2 YSYEKL. This CDR3 is 14 amino acids long. Trimming removed 0 bases from V and 2 bases from J, with 8 bases in between. The CDR3 DNA follows: TGCGCCAGCAGCCAAGATGGGCAAGCCTACGAGCAGTACTTC. It is translated as CASSQDGQAYEQYF.

In its sample, this clonotype was seen many times. The rearrangement joins TRBV20-1 to TRBJ2-3; D is possibly TRBD1 or TRBD2 (5 bases each). This CDR3 region has 13 residues. Trimming stripped 5 bases from V and 0 bases from J, with 9 bases between. Germline V gene sequence: CDR1 DFQATT, CDR2 SNEGSKA (reference sequence). CDR3 in DNA: TGCAGTGCTTCCCGGGACAGCACAGATACGCAGTATTTT. Amino acids: CSASRDSTDTQYF.

Remarks on this clonotype: This may stem from a read error, because a much larger clone lies one nucleotide away. The J gene is TRBJ2-5, the V gene TRBV11-2, with D uncertain. There are 13 residues in the CDR3. Germline V gives CDR1 SGHAT, CDR2 FQNNGV. The CDR3 reads CASSLDPEETQCF. Written as DNA, the CDR3 is TGTGCCAGCAGCTTAGATCCGGAAGAGACCCAGTGCTTC.